This TCR beta chain was identified in a study of human T cells and chemical hapten exposure. Whole-study results and caveats: Sensitizing with DPC caused no change in TCRs above 1 in 1000 frequency.

This clonotype showed up many times. The antigen is not known. TCRdb processed the RACE reads anew with MiXCR; each CDR3 protein has one entry. The sample consists of tens of thousands of distinct CDR3 sequences, roughly a tenth of them appearing once. Noted time point: patch test 3, about 24 weeks after DPC sensitization. Treatment noted: therapeutic diphenylcyclopropenone sensitization with weekly scalp DPC. With 7 bases removed from V and 0 bases from J, the gap between germline ends came to 13 bases. This CDR3 is 16 amino acids long. The chain has TRBV12-3 or TRBV12-4 and TRBJ2-6; D possibly corresponds to TRBD1 (5 bases). This clonotype originated in a woman in her 30s with alopecia areata. Some clones in this sample may be carry-over from other donors' samples. Sequencing was performed on whole blood, taken in connection with sensitization to the hapten diphenylcyclopropenone (DPC). The CDR3 DNA reads TGTGCCAGCACCTTGGGGCAAAACTCTGGGGCCAACGTCCTGACTTTC. It yields the protein CASTLGQNSGANVLTF.